These T cell receptor beta chains were read from a single sample in a study of cytomegalovirus exposure and HLA in healthy donors. Data came from immunoSEQ multiplex PCR; TCRdb stores just in-frame clones and leaves some out. The sample lists about 160,000 clones, roughly 90% seen once, with just over 4% in the top ten. Sequencing was carried out using PBMCs. The receptors were gathered from a young man in good health and CMV-seropositive. CDR3s include the opening cysteine and the closing phenylalanine or tryptophan. A D gene is named only where the DNA matches it firmly. Expanded clones get a size class; other rows say once, few or many, or leave the size out.

NA TRBJ2-3 TRBV11-3 NA TGTGCCAGCAGCCATCCCCTCAGGGGAGTTGCAGATACGCAGTATTTT CASSHPLRGVADTQYF
NA TRBJ1-5 TRBV6-5 NA TGTGCCAGCAGTTACACTAACAGGGCAGGTCAGCCCCAGCATTTT CASSYTNRAGQPQHF
NA TRBJ2-2 TRBV4-1 NA TGCGCCAGCAGCCGAAGTGCACTAGCGAACACCGGGGAGCTGTTTTTT CASSRSALANTGELFF
NA TRBJ2-1 TRBV30 NA TGTGCCTGGAGCGCGGGACCGCACAATGAGCAGTTCTTC CAWSAGPHNEQFF
NA TRBJ1-4 TRBV6-6 TRBD1 TGTGCCAGCAGTGCAGGGGGGAGAGAAAAACTGTTTTTT CASSAGGREKLFF
NA TRBJ2-7 TRBV5-1 TRBD2 TGCGCCAGCAGCAGACCTAGCGGGAGGAGCTACGAGCAGTACTTC CASSRPSGRSYEQYF
few TRBJ2-5 TRBV5-6 NA TGTGCCAGCAGGTTGAGAGTCTACCAAGAGACCCAGTACTTC CASRLRVYQETQYF
NA TRBJ2-2 TRBV27 TRBD1 TGTGCCAGCAGTCCCGGGACAGCCCGAAACACCGGGGAGCTGTTTTTT CASSPGTARNTGELFF
NA TRBJ2-3 TRBV19 TRBD1 TGTGCCAGTAGTTTGGGACAGATTCCTAGCACAGATACGCAGTATTTT CASSLGQIPSTDTQYF
NA TRBJ2-7 TRBV19 NA TGTGCCAGTAGTATCACGATTGGAGGGGCCTACGAGCAGTACTTC CASSITIGGAYEQYF
NA TRBJ1-1 TRBV9 NA TGTGCCAGCAGCGGGACAGCTTTCACTGAAGCTTTCTTT CASSGTAFTEAFF
NA TRBJ2-7 TRBV29-1 TRBD1 TGCAGCGTTTCAACAGGGGGCAGGTCCTACGAGCAGTACTTC CSVSTGGRSYEQYF
NA TRBJ1-1 TRBV6-5 NA TGTGCCAGCAGTCAATTGAACACTGAAGCTTTCTTT CASSQLNTEAFF
many TRBJ2-7 TRBV4-1 NA TGCGCCAGCAGCCAAGTAAGGGGGTACGAGCAGTACTTC CASSQVRGYEQYF
NA TRBJ1-1 TRBV11-2 NA TGTGCCAGCAGCTTAGATGTGACAGTTGAAGCTTTCTTT CASSLDVTVEAFF
NA TRBJ2-1 TRBV25-1 TRBD2 TGTGCCAGCAAAAAAAGCGGGAGTACACACAATGAGCAGTTCTTC CASKKSGSTHNEQFF
NA TRBJ2-2 TRBV15 NA TGTGCCACCAGCAGACAGGGTGACACCGGGGAGCTGTTTTTT CATSRQGDTGELFF
NA TRBJ2-1 TRBV2 TRBD2 TGTGCCAGCAGTGAAACAGCTACTAGCGGGCCTTACAATGAGCAGTTCTTC CASSETATSGPYNEQFF